This T cell receptor (beta chain) emerged from a study of cytomegalovirus exposure and HLA in healthy donors. A remark on this clone: Antigen unknown.

The germline V gene encodes CDR1 MNHEY and CDR2 SVGAGI. This CDR3 contains 15 residues. J gave up 1 base and V 2 bases, and 0 bases lay outside the gene matches. This PCR relied on a set of 60 Vbeta primers and 13 Jbeta primers. The repertoire was sequenced with immunoSEQ multiplex PCR; TCRdb's copy has only in-frame clones and lacks some. Among fewer than 120,000 clones listed, 76% were seen once. Notes on the study in general: Later analysis suggested links between common viral pathogens and several top significant clusters.

This clonotype originated in a man aged 30-40 years in good health and CMV-seropositive. Sequencing used PBMCs. The chain uses TRBV6-5 and TRBJ2-3, with TRBD2 identical over 10 bases. The CDR3 DNA sequence: TGTGCCAGCAGTTACCTAGCGGGGGGCACAGATACGCAGTATTTT. Translated: CASSYLAGGTDTQYF.